This section outlines one T cell receptor (beta chain) sequence together with its context. Its matching antigen is unknown. Clones were read by immunoSEQ multiplex PCR, and TCRdb kept only the in-frame ones, dropping some. The table includes some 130,000 clones, roughly 92% detected once. The CDR3 extends over 17 amino acids. With 1 base clipped from V and 5 bases from J, the junction kept 9 bases outside the gene matches. Per germline, CDR1 MGHDK and CDR2 SYGVNS. This sample was taken from a study of T cell responses to AZD1222 COVID-19 vaccine. Study-level background: The analysis combined second doses at about 4 or about 12 weeks.

Study-level findings and limits: Baseline serology detected seropositivity in only six AZD1222 recipients. After two AZD1222 doses, spike-specific TCR breadth and depth rose versus day 0.

V and J are TRBV25-1 and TRBJ2-5; 11 bases fit TRBD1. This receptor was identified in an adult in good health. The source material was peripheral blood, sampled on day 0 of AZD1222 vaccination. CDR3 sequence: CASSESSGQGAGETQYF. The CDR3 DNA follows: TGTGCCAGCAGTGAATCCTCCGGACAGGGGGCGGGGGAGACCCAGTACTTC.